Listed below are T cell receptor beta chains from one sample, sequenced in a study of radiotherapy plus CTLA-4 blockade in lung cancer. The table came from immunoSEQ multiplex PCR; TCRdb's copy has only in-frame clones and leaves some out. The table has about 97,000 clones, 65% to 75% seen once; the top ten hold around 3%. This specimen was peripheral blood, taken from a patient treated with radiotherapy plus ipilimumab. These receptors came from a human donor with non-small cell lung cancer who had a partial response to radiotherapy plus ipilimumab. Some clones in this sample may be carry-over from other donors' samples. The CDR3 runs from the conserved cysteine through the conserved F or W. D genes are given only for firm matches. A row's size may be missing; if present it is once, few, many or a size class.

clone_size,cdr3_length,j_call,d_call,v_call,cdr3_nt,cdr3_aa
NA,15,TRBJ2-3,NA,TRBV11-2,TGTGCCAGCTCCCAGAGCCCTGAGGGCACAGATACGCAGTATTTT,CASSQSPEGTDTQYF
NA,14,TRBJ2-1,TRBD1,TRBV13,TGTGCCAGCACCTCAGCGGCCGGGGACAGGGGGCACTTCTTC,CASTSAAGDRGHFF
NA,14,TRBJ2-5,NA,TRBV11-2,TGTGCCAGCAGCCCCGGACTGTCTCAAGAGACCCAGTACTTC,CASSPGLSQETQYF
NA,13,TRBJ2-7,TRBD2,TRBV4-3,TGCGCCAGCAGCCAGGAGACTAGCCTCAAGCAGTACTTC,CASSQETSLKQYF
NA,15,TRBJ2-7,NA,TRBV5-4,TGTGCCAGCAGCAGCCGAGGGCAGCCTCTCTCCGAGCAGTACTTC,CASSSRGQPLSEQYF
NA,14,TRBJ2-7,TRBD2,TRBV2,TGTGCCAGCCGGTCTGGGACTACCAACTACGAGCAGTACTTC,CASRSGTTNYEQYF
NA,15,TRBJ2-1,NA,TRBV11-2,TGTGCCAGCAGAGAATTGCGGGGCCTTAACAATGAGCAGTTCTTC,CASRELRGLNNEQFF
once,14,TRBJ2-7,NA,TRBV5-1,TGCGCCAGCAGCAGGACTGGACCCTCCTACGAGCAGTACTTC,CASSRTGPSYEQYF
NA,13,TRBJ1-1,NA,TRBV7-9,TGTGCCAGCAGCTTGGTAGAGAACACTGAAGCTTTCTTT,CASSLVENTEAFF
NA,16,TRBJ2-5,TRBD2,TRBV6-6,TGTGCCAGCAGTTCCTTTAGCGGGAGAGGGTCCTACGGGCAGTACTTC,CASSSFSGRGSYGQYF
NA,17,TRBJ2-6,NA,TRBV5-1,TGCGCCAGCAGGTCCTCCGCAGGTGAAGCTGGGGCCAACGTCCTGACTTTC,CASRSSAGEAGANVLTF
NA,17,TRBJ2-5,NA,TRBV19,TGTGCCAGTAGTATCGGGAGGGGTACAGGGGTCTTGGAGACCCAGTACTTC,CASSIGRGTGVLETQYF
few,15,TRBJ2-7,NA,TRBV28,TGTGCCAGCAGTGCTCGACAGCCGAGGACCTACGAGCAGTACTTC,CASSARQPRTYEQYF
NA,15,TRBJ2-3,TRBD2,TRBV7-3,TGTGCCAGCAGCTTGACTAGCGGGAGCCCAGATACGCAGTATTTT,CASSLTSGSPDTQYF
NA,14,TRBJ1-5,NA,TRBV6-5,TGTGCCAGCAGTCCTAACGGGGTGGATCAGCCCCAGCATTTT,CASSPNGVDQPQHF
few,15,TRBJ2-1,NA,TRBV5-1,TGCGCCAGCAGCTTATCGCCAGGGTTTGTCGATGAGCAGTTCTTC,CASSLSPGFVDEQFF
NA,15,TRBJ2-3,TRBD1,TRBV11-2,TGTGCCAGCAGCCCCGGGACAGGGGCGGCAGATACGCAGTATTTT,CASSPGTGAADTQYF
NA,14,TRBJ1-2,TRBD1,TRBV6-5,TGTGCCAGCAGCCGAGGACAGGGGAGATTTGGCTACACCTTC,CASSRGQGRFGYTF
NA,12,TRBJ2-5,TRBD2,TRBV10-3,TGTGCCATCGGCGGGGGGGCAGAGACCCAGTACTTC,CAIGGGAETQYF
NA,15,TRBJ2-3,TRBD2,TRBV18,TGTGCCAGCTCTTCCGGGACTAGGGGCACAGATACGCAGTATTTT,CASSSGTRGTDTQYF